The clone carrying this TCR beta chain was observed a single time. Repertoires were generated with immunoSEQ multiplex PCR, while TCRdb's copy carries only in-frame clones and drops some. The sample contains approximately 100,000 clones, about 89% of which appear only once. With 7 bases clipped from V and 10 bases from J, the junction kept 11 bases outside the gene matches. From germline, CDR1 is LNHDA and CDR2 SQIVND (reference sequence). This CDR3 contains 15 residues. The sample originates from a study of blood T cell repertoires in COVID-19. Study information: Whether acute or convalescent, the COVID-19 samples came from the United States, Italy and Spain.

Specimen: peripheral blood. The J gene is TRBJ1-6, the V gene TRBV19; 9 bases agree with TRBD1. This receptor was identified in a man in his 60s with acute or convalescent COVID-19. For the CDR3, the DNA is TGTGCCAGTACCCGGGACAGGGAGAGAGAATCACCCCTCCACTTT. Amino acid sequence: CASTRDRERESPLHF.